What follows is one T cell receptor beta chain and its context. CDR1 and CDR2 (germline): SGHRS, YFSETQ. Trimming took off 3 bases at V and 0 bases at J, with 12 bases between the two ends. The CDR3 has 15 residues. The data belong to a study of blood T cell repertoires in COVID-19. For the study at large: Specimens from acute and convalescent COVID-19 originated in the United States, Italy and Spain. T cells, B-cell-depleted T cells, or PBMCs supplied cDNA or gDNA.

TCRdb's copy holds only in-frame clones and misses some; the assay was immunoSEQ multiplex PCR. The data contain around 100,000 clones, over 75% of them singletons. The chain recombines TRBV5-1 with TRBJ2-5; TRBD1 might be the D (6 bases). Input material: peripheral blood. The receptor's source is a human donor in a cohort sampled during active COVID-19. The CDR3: CASSSPGAYQETQYF. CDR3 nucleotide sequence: TGCGCCAGCAGCTCACCAGGGGCTTACCAAGAGACCCAGTACTTC.